What follows describes a single TCR beta chain. V trimming: 2 bases; J trimming: 7 bases; junction bases outside the gene matches: 10. The CDR3 is 15 residues long. The germline V gene encodes CDR1 SGHTA and CDR2 FQGNSA. These data are taken from a study of blood T cell repertoires in COVID-19. Across the whole study: Both acute and convalescent COVID-19 samples were obtained from the United States, Italy and Spain. Sources were T cells, B-cell-depleted T cells, or PBMCs; the material itself was cDNA or gDNA.

Per the study methods: Amplification of reference gene primers provided the estimated nucleated cell counts. Assay: immunoSEQ multiplex PCR; the TCRdb copy retains only in-frame clones and omits some. Clone size and the V and J calls come from that table; the DNA yielded D and trimming. Found here are 130,000 or so clones, about 80% of them singletons; the top ten hold around 1.5%. The specimen was peripheral blood. The rearrangement joins TRBV7-2 to TRBJ2-7; 8 bases fit TRBD2. This clonotype was obtained from a human donor in a cohort sampled during active COVID-19. This CDR3 is CASSLLTGGLGEQYF. CDR3 nucleotide sequence: TGTGCCAGCAGCTTATTAACGGGAGGGCTCGGGGAGCAGTACTTC.